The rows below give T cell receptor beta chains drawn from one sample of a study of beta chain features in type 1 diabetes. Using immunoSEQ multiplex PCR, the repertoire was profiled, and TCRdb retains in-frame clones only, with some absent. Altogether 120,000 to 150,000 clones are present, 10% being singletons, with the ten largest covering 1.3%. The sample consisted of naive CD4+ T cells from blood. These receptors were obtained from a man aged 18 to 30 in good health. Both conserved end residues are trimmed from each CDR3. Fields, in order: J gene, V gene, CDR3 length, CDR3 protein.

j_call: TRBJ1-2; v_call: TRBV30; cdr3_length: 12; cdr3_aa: AWSYLAGGYGYT
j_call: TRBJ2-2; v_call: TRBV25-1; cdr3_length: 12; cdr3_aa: ATGGQTFTGELF
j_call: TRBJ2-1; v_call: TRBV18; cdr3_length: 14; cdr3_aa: ASSPGQAGANNEQF
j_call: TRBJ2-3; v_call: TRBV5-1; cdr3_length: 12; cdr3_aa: ASSLTGSADTQY
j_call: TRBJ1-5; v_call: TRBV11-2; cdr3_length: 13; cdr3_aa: ASSYDRGGDQPQH
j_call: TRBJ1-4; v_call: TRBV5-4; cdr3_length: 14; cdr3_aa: ASSARSRGTNEKLF
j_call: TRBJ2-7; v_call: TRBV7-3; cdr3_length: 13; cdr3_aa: ASSLIPGTSYEQY
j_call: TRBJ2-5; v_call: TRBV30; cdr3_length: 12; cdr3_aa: AWSAGGSTETQY
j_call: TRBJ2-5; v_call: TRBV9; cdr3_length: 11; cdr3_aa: ASSVDREETQY
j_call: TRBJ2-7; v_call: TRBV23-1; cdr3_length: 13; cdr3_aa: ASSQKDRVLNEQY
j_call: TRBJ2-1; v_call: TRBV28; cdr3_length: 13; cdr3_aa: ASSSPGTSVYEQF
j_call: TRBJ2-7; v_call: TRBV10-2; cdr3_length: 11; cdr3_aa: ASSEFEIYEQY
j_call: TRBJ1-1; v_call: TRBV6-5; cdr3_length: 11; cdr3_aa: ASGKTGATEAF
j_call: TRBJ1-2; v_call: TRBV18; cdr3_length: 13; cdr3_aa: ASSPPSGWNYGYT
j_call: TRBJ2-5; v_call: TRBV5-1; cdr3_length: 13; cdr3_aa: ASSGGGTNQETQY
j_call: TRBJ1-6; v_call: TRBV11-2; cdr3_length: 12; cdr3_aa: ASSESDRIITLH
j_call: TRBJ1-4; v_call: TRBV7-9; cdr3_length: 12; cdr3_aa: ASSLATGNEKLF
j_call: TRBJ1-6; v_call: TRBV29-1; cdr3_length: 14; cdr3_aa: SVEDFRVGYNSPLH